Included here is one T cell receptor (beta chain) sequence, with context. Its specificity is unknown. This entry comes from a study of T cell repertoires in cytomegalovirus infection. Background on the study: Through public TCR beta signatures, both CMV infection and matching HLA type were indicated.

The study, taken as a whole, reports: Dominant in the ex vivo response were TCR beta clonotypes restricted by HLA-C and specific for CMV. CMV carriers with the relevant HLA were identified by cumulative public TCR beta family frequency.

TCRdb re-called the reads through MiXCR, storing one row per CDR3 protein. This sample has a few hundred thousand distinct CDR3 sequences, with approximately 17% found just once. The V end was cut by 1 base, the J end by 2 bases, with 11 bases between. This CDR3 has 15 residues. From germline, CDR1 is LNHNV and CDR2 YYDKDF (reference sequence). This chain uses TRBV15 with TRBJ2-5, with D perhaps matching TRBD1 (6 bases). The TCR was taken from a human donor in good health (CMV status not recorded). Some clones in this sample may be carry-over from other donors' samples. Sample: CD8+ T cells from PBMCs. The CDR3 here is CATSRAGAAQETQYF. The CDR3, as DNA: TGTGCCACCAGCAGAGCAGGGGCAGCTCAAGAGACCCAGTACTTC.